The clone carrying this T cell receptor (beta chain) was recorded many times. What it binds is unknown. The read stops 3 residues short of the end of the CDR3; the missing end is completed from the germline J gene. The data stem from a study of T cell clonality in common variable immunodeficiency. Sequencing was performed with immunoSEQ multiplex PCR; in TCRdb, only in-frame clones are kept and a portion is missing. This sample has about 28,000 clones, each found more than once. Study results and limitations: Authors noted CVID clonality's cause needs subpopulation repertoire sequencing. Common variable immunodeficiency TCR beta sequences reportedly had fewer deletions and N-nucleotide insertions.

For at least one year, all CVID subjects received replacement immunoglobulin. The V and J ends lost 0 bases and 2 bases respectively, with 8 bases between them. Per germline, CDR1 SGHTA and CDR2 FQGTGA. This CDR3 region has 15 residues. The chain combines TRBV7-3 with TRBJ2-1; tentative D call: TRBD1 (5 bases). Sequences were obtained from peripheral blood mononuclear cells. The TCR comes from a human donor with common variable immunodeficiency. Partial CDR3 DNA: TGTGCCAGCAGCTTAACTGGACAAGCCTACAATGAG. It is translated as CASSLTGQAYNE. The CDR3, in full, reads CASSLTGQAYNEQFF. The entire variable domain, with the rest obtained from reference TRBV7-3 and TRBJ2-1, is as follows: GAGVSQTPSNKVTEKGKYVELRCDPISGHTALYWYRQSLGQGPEFLIYFQGTGAADDSGLPNDRFFAVRPEGSVSTLKIQRTERGDSAVYLCASSLTGQAYNEQFFGPGTRLTVL.